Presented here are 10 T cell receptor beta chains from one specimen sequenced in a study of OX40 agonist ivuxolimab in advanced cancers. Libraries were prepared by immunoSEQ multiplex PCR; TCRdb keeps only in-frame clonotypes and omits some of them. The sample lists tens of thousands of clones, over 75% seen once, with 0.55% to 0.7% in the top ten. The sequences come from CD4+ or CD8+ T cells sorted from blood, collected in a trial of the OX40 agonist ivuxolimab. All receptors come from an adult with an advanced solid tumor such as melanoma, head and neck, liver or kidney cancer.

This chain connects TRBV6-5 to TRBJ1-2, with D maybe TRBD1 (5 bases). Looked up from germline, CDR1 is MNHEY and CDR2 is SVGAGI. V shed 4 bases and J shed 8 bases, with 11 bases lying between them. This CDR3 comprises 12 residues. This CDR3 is CASSSPQGGYTF. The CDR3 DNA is TGTGCCAGCAGTTCCCCGCAGGGCGGCTACACCTTC.

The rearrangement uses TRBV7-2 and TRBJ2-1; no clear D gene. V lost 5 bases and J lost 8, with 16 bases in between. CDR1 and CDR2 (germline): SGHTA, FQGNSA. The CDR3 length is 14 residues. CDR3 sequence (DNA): TGTGCCAGCAGCACCGCCATGAAACGGGATGAGCAGTTCTTC. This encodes CASSTAMKRDEQFF.

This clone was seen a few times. CDR3 in amino acids: CATSGPGGGNQPQHF. For the CDR3, the DNA is TGTGCCACCTCGGGACCAGGAGGGGGCAATCAGCCCCAGCATTTT. The chain is built from TRBV19 and TRBJ1-5, with a weak D call TRBD1 (5 bases). There are 15 residues in the CDR3. The V gene's germline CDR1 is LNHDA and CDR2 SQIVND (reference sequence). Trimming removed 10 bases at V and 2 bases at J, with 18 bases between. The full variable domain, with the rest looked up from reference TRBV19 and TRBJ1-5, is DGGITQSPKYLFRKEGQNVTLSCEQNLNHDAMYWYRQDPGQGLRLIYYSQIVNDFQKGDIAEGYSVSREKKESFPLTVTSAQKNPTAFYLCATSGPGGGNQPQHFGDGTRLSIL.

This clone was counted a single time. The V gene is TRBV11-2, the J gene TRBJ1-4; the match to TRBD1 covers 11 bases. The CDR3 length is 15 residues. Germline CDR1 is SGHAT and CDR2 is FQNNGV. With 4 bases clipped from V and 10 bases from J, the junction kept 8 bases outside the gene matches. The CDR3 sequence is CASSWRDRGTGKLFF. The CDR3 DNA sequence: TGTGCCAGCAGCTGGCGGGACAGGGGGACCGGAAAACTGTTTTTT. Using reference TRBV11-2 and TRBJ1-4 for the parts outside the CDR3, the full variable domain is EAGVAQSPRYKIIEKRQSVAFWCNPISGHATLYWYQQILGQGPKLLIQFQNNGVVDDSQLPKDRFSAERLKGVDSTLKIQPAKLEDSAVYLCASSWRDRGTGKLFFGSGTQLSVL.

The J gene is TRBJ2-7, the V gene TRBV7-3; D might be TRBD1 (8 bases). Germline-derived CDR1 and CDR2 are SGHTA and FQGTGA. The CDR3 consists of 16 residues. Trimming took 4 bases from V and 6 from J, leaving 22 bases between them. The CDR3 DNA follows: TGTGCCAGCAGCTCCAATGACAGGGGAGGGTTCTCCGAGCAGTACTTC. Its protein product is CASSSNDRGGFSEQYF.

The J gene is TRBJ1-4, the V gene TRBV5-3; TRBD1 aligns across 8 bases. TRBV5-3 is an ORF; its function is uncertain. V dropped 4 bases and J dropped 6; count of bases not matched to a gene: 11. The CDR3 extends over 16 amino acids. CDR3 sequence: CARSPLDRERDEKLFF. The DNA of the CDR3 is TGTGCCAGAAGCCCTCTGGACAGGGAGAGAGATGAAAAACTGTTTTTT.

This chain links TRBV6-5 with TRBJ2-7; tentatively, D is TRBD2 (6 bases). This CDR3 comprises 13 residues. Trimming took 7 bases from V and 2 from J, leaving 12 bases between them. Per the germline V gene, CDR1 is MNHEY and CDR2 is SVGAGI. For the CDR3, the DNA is TGTGCCAGCAACCTGGCGGGGACCTACGAGCAGTACTTC. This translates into CASNLAGTYEQYF.

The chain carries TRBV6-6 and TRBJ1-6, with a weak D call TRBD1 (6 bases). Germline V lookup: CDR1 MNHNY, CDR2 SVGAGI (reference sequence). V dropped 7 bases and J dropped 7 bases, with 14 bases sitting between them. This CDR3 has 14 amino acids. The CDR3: CASTLQGGNSPLHF. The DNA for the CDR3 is TGTGCCAGCACTTTACAGGGTGGCAATTCACCCCTCCACTTT.

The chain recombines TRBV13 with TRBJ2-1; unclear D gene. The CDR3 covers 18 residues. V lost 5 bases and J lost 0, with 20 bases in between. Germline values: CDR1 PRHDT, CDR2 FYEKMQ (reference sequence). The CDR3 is CASSPSRKPASSYNEQFF. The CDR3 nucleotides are TGTGCCAGCAGCCCCTCTCGGAAGCCAGCTAGCTCCTACAATGAGCAGTTCTTC. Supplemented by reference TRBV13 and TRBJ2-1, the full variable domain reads AAGVIQSPRHLIKEKRETATLKCYPIPRHDTVYWYQQGPGQDPQFLISFYEKMQSDKGSIPDRFSAQQFSDYHSELNMSSLELGDSALYFCASSPSRKPASSYNEQFFGPGTRLTVL.

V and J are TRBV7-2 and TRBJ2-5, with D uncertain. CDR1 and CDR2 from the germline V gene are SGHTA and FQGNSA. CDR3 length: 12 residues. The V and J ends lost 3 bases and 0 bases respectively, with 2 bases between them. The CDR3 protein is CASSFYQETQYF. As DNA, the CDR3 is TGTGCCAGCAGCTTCTACCAAGAGACCCAGTACTTC.